These T cell receptor beta chains were read from a single sample in a study of blood T cell repertoires in COVID-19. Clones were read by immunoSEQ multiplex PCR, and TCRdb kept only the in-frame ones, dropping some. The sample includes 200,000 to 250,000 clones, around nine tenths seen only once; the top ten take roughly a tenth. The source material was PBMCs or T cells enriched from blood (not recorded which). These receptors came from a man aged 25 to 40 who had recovered from COVID-19. Both conserved end residues are part of each CDR3. Each record gives: CDR3 DNA, CDR3 protein, D gene, J gene, V gene, clone size. The D gene is left open where the match is weak. Clone size, where shown, is once, few, many, or a class for clones that have expanded.

TGCGCCAGCAGCCGCACAGGTTTCTTTGGTGAAAAACTGTTTTTT,CASSRTGFFGEKLFF,.,TRBJ1-4,TRBV4-1,.
TGTGCCAGCAGAGGCAGGGTAGAAAATCAGCCCCAGCATTTT,CASRGRVENQPQHF,.,TRBJ1-5,TRBV2,.
TGTGCCAGCAATAGACAGAGGAACACTGAAGCTTTCTTT,CASNRQRNTEAFF,.,TRBJ1-1,TRBV6-5,.
TGTGCCAGCAGCTTAGGAGGGACAGGTTATGGCTACACCTTC,CASSLGGTGYGYTF,TRBD1,TRBJ1-2,TRBV11-2,.
TGTGCCAGCAGCCTCTGGACAGTTCGGGATAATTCACCCCTCCACTTT,CASSLWTVRDNSPLHF,.,TRBJ1-6,TRBV3-1/TRBV3-2,once
TGTGCCAGCAGGGAACTGTCTAACAGGGTCTTGATTTTCCACAATGAGCAGTTCTTC,CASRELSNRVLIFHNEQFF,.,TRBJ2-1,TRBV6-4,.
TGTGCCAGTAGCCAGGGGGTTAACACTGAAGCTTTCTTT,CASSQGVNTEAFF,TRBD1,TRBJ1-1,TRBV19,.
TGTGCCAGTAGAAAGCTGACTAGCGGGAATAATGAGCAGTTCTTC,CASRKLTSGNNEQFF,TRBD2,TRBJ2-1,TRBV19,.
TGTGCCAGCTCACCCGGGACTAGCGGGGGGCATGAGCAGTACTTC,CASSPGTSGGHEQYF,TRBD2,TRBJ2-7,TRBV18,.
TGTGCCAGTAGTATCTCCTCTGGGGCCAACGTCCTGACTTTC,CASSISSGANVLTF,.,TRBJ2-6,TRBV19,.
TGCGCCAGCAGCTCAGGCTCCTACGAGCAGTACTTC,CASSSGSYEQYF,.,TRBJ2-7,TRBV5-1,.
TGTGCCAGCAGTTTATATCCAGGGTCAGATACGCAGTATTTT,CASSLYPGSDTQYF,.,TRBJ2-3,TRBV27,few
TGTGCCAGTAGTCTATACGCGGGCGGGCTTAACACTGAAGCTTTCTTT,CASSLYAGGLNTEAFF,.,TRBJ1-1,TRBV19,.
TGTGCCAGCAGCCTAAACAGTAGGGGGACAGTGGGCTACAATGAGCAGTTCTTC,CASSLNSRGTVGYNEQFF,TRBD1,TRBJ2-1,TRBV3-1/TRBV3-2,once
TGTGCCAGCAGTGGTGGGGGGGGTAGTAATCAGCCCCAGCATTTT,CASSGGGGSNQPQHF,.,TRBJ1-5,TRBV11-2,few
TGCGCCAGCAGCCCCTCTCGGGAGCCCGGGGAGCTGTTTTTT,CASSPSREPGELFF,.,TRBJ2-2,TRBV5-1,.
TGTGCCAGCAGCCACCCACAGGGAGGGCGCGACGAGCAGTACTTC,CASSHPQGGRDEQYF,.,TRBJ2-7,TRBV25-1,.
TGTGCCAGCACTCAGGGTTCTCAGCCCCAGCATTTT,CASTQGSQPQHF,.,TRBJ1-5,TRBV12-3/TRBV12-4,.
TGTGCCAGCAGCTTAGCGGATGAGGTGAACACTGAAGCTTTCTTT,CASSLADEVNTEAFF,.,TRBJ1-1,TRBV7-6,once
TGTGCCAGCAGCTCCCTTCGCGAGCAGTACTTC,CASSSLREQYF,.,TRBJ2-7,TRBV7-9,.
TGTGCCAGCAGCTTAACGGGGACCGGGGAGCTGTTTTTT,CASSLTGTGELFF,.,TRBJ2-2,TRBV7-6,.
TGTGCCAGCAGTTTAGGTCAGGGGCGTCAGCCCCAGCATTTT,CASSLGQGRQPQHF,.,TRBJ1-5,TRBV27,.
TGTGCCAGCAGTTACTCGGCTAGTTTCCATACGCAGTATTTT,CASSYSASFHTQYF,.,TRBJ2-3,TRBV6-2/TRBV6-3,.
TGTGCCAGCAGTTACCGGCGAGGAAACACTGAAGCTTTCTTT,CASSYRRGNTEAFF,.,TRBJ1-1,TRBV6-5,.
TGTGCCAGCACTGACGTCGGGGACTATGGCTACACCTTC,CASTDVGDYGYTF,.,TRBJ1-2,TRBV28,.
TGCGCCAGCAGGACGGGACAGGGTATCTACGAGCAGTACTTC,CASRTGQGIYEQYF,TRBD1,TRBJ2-7,TRBV10-2,.
TGCGCCAGCACTGGGGGGGGAATCATCCGTTCACCCCTCCACTTT,CASTGGGIIRSPLHF,.,TRBJ1-6,TRBV10-2,once
TGTGCCACCTCGAGGCAGGTAGGGACAAATGAGCAGTTCTTC,CATSRQVGTNEQFF,.,TRBJ2-1,TRBV27,.
TGTGCCAGTAGTATAGCGCTAGCGGGCTTCCCACAGCAGTTCTTC,CASSIALAGFPQQFF,TRBD2,TRBJ2-1,TRBV19,.
TGCAGCGTGTTCGGTACGACGACGGACAGGGTGAGCTCCTACAATGAGCAGTTCTTC,CSVFGTTTDRVSSYNEQFF,TRBD1,TRBJ2-1,TRBV29-1,.
TGTGCCAGCAGTTGGACGGCCCAAGGACAGGGTAAGGGCTACACCTTC,CASSWTAQGQGKGYTF,TRBD1,TRBJ1-2,TRBV28,.
TGTGCCAGCCGCGACACCTATAGGAACACTGAAGCTTTCTTT,CASRDTYRNTEAFF,.,TRBJ1-1,TRBV2,.
TGTGCCAGTAGTACCGGACAGGGCTGGGGATATGGCTACACCTTC,CASSTGQGWGYGYTF,TRBD1,TRBJ1-2,TRBV19,.
TGTGCCAGCAGTCCCGTGGACAGGGGTGGTAATCAGCCCCAGCATTTT,CASSPVDRGGNQPQHF,TRBD1,TRBJ1-5,TRBV6-2/TRBV6-3,.
TGTGCCATCAGTGAGGGCTTATACTCTGGAAACACCATATATTTT,CAISEGLYSGNTIYF,.,TRBJ1-3,TRBV10-3,.
TGTGCCAGCAGCCCCCCGACTCTTTTACTAGCGGGGGGCCCGAACACCGGGGAGCTGTTTTTT,CASSPPTLLLAGGPNTGELFF,TRBD2,TRBJ2-2,TRBV7-8,.
TGTGCCAGCAGCTTAGTAGACACTGAAGCTTTCTTT,CASSLVDTEAFF,.,TRBJ1-1,TRBV11-2,.
TGTGCCAGTAAACGGCAGGAGGGGAATAGCAATCAGCCCCAGCATTTT,CASKRQEGNSNQPQHF,.,TRBJ1-5,TRBV19,.
TGCGCCAGCAGCCAAGAGGAAGACACAGAGACCCAGTACTTC,CASSQEEDTETQYF,.,TRBJ2-5,TRBV4-3,.
TGTGCCAGCAGCTTACAGGGGTCCGGAAACACCATATATTTT,CASSLQGSGNTIYF,.,TRBJ1-3,TRBV7-9,.
TGTGCCAGCACGTCCGGGACAGGCTCCTACGAGCAGTACTTC,CASTSGTGSYEQYF,TRBD1,TRBJ2-7,TRBV18,.
TGTGCCAGCAGTTACTCGGGAGGACTAGTCGCCGAGCAGTACTTC,CASSYSGGLVAEQYF,TRBD2,TRBJ2-7,TRBV6-5,few
TGTGCCAGTAAGGAGGGCCCCGGGCGGACCCAGTACTTC,CASKEGPGRTQYF,.,TRBJ2-5,TRBV19,once
TGCGCCAGCAGCCTCTCAGCGGGGGTGGTCGCAGATACGCAGTATTTT,CASSLSAGVVADTQYF,TRBD2,TRBJ2-3,TRBV4-1,.
TGTGCCAGCAGCTTGACTAGCGGGTTTATGGGGCCCTCCTACAATGAGCAGTTCTTC,CASSLTSGFMGPSYNEQFF,TRBD2,TRBJ2-1,TRBV11-2,.
TGTGCCAGTAAGGCCGGCCCTGGGGAGCAGCCCCAGCATTTT,CASKAGPGEQPQHF,.,TRBJ1-5,TRBV19,once
TGCGCCAGCAGCCCGGGACTGGGGCTAGAGACCCAGTACTTC,CASSPGLGLETQYF,.,TRBJ2-5,TRBV5-1,.